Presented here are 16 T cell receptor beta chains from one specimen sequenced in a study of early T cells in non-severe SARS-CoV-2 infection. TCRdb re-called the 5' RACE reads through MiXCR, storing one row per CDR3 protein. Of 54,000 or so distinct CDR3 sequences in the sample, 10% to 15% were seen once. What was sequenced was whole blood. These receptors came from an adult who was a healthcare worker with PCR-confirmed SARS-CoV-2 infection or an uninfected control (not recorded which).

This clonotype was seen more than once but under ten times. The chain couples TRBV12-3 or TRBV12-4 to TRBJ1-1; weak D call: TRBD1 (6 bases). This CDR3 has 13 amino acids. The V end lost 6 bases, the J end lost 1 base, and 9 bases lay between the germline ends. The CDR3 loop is CASRRGGNTEAFF. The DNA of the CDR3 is TGTGCCAGCAGAAGAGGGGGGAACACTGAAGCTTTCTTT.

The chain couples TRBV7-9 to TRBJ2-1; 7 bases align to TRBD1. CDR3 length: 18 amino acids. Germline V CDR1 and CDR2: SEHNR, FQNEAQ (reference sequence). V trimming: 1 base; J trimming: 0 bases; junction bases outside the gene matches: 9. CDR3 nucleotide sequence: TGTGCCAGCAGCTTAGAGACAGGGTACGGAATCTCCTACAATGAGCAGTTCTTC. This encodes CASSLETGYGISYNEQFF. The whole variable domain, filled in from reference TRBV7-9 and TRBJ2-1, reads DTGVSQNPRHKITKRGQNVTFRCDPISEHNRLYWYRQTLGQGPEFLTYFQNEAQLEKSRLLSDRFSAERPKGSFSTLEIQRTEQGDSAMYLCASSLETGYGISYNEQFFGPGTRLTVL.

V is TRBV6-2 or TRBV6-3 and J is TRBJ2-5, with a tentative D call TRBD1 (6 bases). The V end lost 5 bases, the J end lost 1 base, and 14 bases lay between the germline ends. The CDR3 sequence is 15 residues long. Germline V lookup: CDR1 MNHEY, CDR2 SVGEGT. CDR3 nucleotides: TGTGCCAGCAGTGAAGCAGGGGACCCCCAAGAGACCCAGTACTTC. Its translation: CASSEAGDPQETQYF.

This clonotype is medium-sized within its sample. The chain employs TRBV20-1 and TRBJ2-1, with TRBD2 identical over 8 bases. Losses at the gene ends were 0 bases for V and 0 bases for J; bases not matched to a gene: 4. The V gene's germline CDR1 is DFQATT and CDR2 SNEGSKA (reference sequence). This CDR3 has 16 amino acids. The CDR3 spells CSARDLAGLSYNEQFF. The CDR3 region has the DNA TGCAGTGCTAGAGACTTAGCGGGGCTCTCCTACAATGAGCAGTTCTTC.

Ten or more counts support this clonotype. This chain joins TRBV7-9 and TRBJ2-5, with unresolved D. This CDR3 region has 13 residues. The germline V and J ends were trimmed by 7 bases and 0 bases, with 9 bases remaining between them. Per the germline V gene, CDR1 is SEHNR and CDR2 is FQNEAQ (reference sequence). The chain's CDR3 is CASNVVNQETQYF. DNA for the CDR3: TGTGCCAGCAACGTTGTCAACCAAGAGACCCAGTACTTC.

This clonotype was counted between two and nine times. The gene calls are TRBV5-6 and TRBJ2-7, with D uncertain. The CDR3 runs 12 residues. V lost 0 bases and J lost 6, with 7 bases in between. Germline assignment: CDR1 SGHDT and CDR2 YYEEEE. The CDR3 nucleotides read TGTGCCAGCAGCTTGGCCGGGTTCGAGCAGTACTTC. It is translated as CASSLAGFEQYF.

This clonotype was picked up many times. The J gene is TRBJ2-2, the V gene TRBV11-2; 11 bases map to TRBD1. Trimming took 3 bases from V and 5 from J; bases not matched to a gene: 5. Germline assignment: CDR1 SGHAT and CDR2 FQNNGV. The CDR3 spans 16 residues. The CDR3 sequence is CASSFAGTGGTGELFF. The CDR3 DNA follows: TGTGCCAGCAGCTTCGCCGGGACAGGGGGGACCGGGGAGCTGTTTTTT.

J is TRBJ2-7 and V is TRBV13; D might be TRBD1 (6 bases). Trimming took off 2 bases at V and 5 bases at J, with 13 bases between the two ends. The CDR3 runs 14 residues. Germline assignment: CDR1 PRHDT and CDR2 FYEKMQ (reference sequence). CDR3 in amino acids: CASSLIQGAHEQYF. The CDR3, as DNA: TGTGCCAGCAGCTTAATACAGGGCGCCCACGAGCAGTACTTC. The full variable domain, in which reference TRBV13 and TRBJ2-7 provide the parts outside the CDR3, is AAGVIQSPRHLIKEKRETATLKCYPIPRHDTVYWYQQGPGQDPQFLISFYEKMQSDKGSIPDRFSAQQFSDYHSELNMSSLELGDSALYFCASSLIQGAHEQYFGPGTRLTVT.

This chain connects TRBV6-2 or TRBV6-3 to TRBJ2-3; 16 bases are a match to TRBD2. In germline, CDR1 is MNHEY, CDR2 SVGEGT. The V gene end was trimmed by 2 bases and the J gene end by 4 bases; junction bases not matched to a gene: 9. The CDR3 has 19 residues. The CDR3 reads CASSYEPGTSGRAADTQYF. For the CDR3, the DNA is TGTGCCAGCAGTTACGAACCCGGGACTAGCGGGAGGGCCGCAGATACGCAGTATTTT.

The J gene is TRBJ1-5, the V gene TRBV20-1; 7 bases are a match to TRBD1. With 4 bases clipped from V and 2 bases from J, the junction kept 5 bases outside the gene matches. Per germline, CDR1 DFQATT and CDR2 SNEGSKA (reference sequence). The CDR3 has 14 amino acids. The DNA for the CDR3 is TGCAGTGCTACCGACAGGGTGGGCAATCAGCCCCAGCATTTT. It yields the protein CSATDRVGNQPQHF.

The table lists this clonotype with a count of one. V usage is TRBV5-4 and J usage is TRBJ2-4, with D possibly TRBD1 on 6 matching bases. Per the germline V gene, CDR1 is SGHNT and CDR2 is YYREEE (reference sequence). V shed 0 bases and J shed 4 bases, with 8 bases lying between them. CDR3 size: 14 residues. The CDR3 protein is CASSLDQGKNIQYF. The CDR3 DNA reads TGTGCCAGCAGCTTGGATCAGGGGAAAAACATTCAGTACTTC.

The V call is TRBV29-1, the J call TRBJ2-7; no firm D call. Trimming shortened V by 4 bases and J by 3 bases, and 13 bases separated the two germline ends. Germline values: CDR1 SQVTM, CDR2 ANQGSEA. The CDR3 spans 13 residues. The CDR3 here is CSVVWSVSYEQYF. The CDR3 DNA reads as TGCAGCGTTGTATGGTCCGTAAGCTACGAGCAGTACTTC.

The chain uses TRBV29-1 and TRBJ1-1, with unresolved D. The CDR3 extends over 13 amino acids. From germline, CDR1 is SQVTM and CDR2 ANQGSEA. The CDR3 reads CGAALPLKSEAFF. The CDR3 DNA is TGCGGCGCTGCGCTACCCCTGAAATCTGAAGCTTTCTTT.

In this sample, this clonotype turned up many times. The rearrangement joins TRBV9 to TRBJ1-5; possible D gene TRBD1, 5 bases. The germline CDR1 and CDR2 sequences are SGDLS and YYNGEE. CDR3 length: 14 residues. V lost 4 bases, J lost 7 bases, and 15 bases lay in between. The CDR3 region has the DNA TGTGCCAGCAGCCCCACGCGAAGGGGCCAGCCCCAGCATTTT. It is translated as CASSPTRRGQPQHF.

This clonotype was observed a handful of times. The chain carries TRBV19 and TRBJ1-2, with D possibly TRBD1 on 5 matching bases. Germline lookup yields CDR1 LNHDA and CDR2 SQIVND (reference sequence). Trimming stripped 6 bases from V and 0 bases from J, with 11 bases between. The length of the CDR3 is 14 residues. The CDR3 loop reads CASRRTLANYGYTF. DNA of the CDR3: TGTGCCAGTAGGCGGACATTAGCTAACTATGGCTACACCTTC.

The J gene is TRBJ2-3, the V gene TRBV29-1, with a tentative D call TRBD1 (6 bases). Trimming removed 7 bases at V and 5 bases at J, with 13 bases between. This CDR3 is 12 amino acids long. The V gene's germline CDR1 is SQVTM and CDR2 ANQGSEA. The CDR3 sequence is CSDNEQGDTQYF. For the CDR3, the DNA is TGCAGCGATAACGAACAGGGAGATACGCAGTATTTT.